The T cell receptor beta chain under discussion was sequenced for a study of molecular identifiers for immune sequencing clone quantification. Study results and caveats: Clonotypes topping 20 RNA copies carried over 99% of effector molecules but under 1% of naive ones.

As concerns this clonotype: Its cognate antigen is unknown.

From the PCR reads, TCRdb called clonotypes with MiXCR, one entry per CDR3 protein. The sample yields 400,000 to 600,000 distinct CDR3 sequences, around 23% seen once. CDR3 length equals 15 residues. After removal of 2 bases from V and 3 bases from J, the junction contained 3 bases not matched to a gene. The germline V gene has CDR1 MGHDK and CDR2 SYGVNS. V gene TRBV25-1 combines with J gene TRBJ2-3; 9 bases fit TRBD1. The source material was naive CD8+ T cells from blood, with Jurkat cell RNA spiked in. Subset defined: FACS-sorted CD8+CD4-CCR7+CD45RA+ naive T cells. The TCR originated in a human donor in good health. Some libraries in this study had Jurkat cell RNA spiked in. The CDR3 region is CASSERDRATDTQYF. The CDR3 region has the DNA TGTGCCAGCAGTGAACGGGACAGGGCAACAGATACGCAGTATTTT.